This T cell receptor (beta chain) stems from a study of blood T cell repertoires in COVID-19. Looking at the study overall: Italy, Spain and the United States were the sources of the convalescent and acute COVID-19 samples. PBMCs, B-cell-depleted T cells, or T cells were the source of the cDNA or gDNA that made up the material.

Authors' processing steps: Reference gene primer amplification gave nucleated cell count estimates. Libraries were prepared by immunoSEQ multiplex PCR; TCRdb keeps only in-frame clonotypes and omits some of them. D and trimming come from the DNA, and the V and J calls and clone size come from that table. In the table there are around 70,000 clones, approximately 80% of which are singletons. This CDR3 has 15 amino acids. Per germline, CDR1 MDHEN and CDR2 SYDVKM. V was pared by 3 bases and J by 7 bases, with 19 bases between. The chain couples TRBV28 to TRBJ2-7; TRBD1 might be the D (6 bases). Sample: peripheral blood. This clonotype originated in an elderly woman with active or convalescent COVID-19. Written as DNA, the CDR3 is TGTGCCAGCAGTTTGCACCACACAGGGTCGGGGGAGCAGTACTTC. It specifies CASSLHHTGSGEQYF.